A single sample gave rise to the 8 T cell receptor beta chains below, sequenced in a study of T cell responses to AZD1222 COVID-19 vaccine. The method was immunoSEQ multiplex PCR; TCRdb's version includes in-frame clones alone and lacks a portion of them. Of 120,000 or so clones listed, 70% to 90% are singletons. Source: peripheral blood, taken on day 0 of AZD1222 vaccination. The receptor source for this set is an adult in good health.

This chain's CDR3 is CASSTGTGAYEQYF. The CDR3 region has the DNA TGTGCCAGCAGCACGGGGACAGGAGCCTACGAGCAGTACTTC. The rearrangement links TRBV13 to TRBJ2-7, with 8 bases that match TRBD1. There are 14 residues in the CDR3. V lost 5 bases, J lost 2 bases, and 5 bases stayed unmatched. The V gene's germline CDR1 is PRHDT and CDR2 FYEKMQ (reference sequence).

The chain couples TRBV18 to TRBJ2-1, with 14 bases matching TRBD2. The CDR3 has 19 residues. The V gene end was trimmed by 3 bases and the J gene end by 2 bases; junction bases not matched to a gene: 9. Germline lookup yields CDR1 KGHSH and CDR2 LQKENI. The CDR3 spells CASSPTPGTSGSTYNEQFF. The CDR3 DNA reads TGTGCCAGCTCACCGACCCCCGGGACTAGCGGGAGTACCTACAATGAGCAGTTCTTC. The full variable domain, in which reference TRBV18 and TRBJ2-1 provide the parts outside the CDR3, is NAGVMQNPRHLVRRRGQEARLRCSPMKGHSHVYWYRQLPEEGLKFMVYLQKENIIDESGMPKERFSAEFPKEGPSILRIQQVVRGDSAAYFCASSPTPGTSGSTYNEQFFGPGTRLTVL.

This chain joins TRBV12-5 and TRBJ2-1; D is uncertain. V was trimmed by 0 bases and J by 10 bases, leaving 7 bases between them. This CDR3 has 12 amino acids. Germline V CDR1 and CDR2: LGHNT, FRNRAP. The DNA of the CDR3 is TGTGCTAGTGGTTTGGTACGTATGGAGCAGTTCTTC. This translates into CASGLVRMEQFF.

In its sample, this clone was seen once. This rearrangement joins TRBV27 to TRBJ1-4; no firm D call. Germline V lookup: CDR1 MNHEY, CDR2 SMNVEV (reference sequence). The V gene lost 6 bases and the J gene lost 0 bases, with 14 bases spanning the gap. This CDR3 comprises 16 residues. CDR3 sequence (DNA): TGTGCCAGCAGAAGGTCGTCGTGGACAACTAATGAAAAACTGTTTTTT. Its translation: CASRRSSWTTNEKLFF.

In this sample, this clone turned up a few times. The chain carries TRBV10-3 and TRBJ1-2, with unresolved D. Germline CDR1 is ENHRY and CDR2 is SYGVKD. The V gene lost 4 bases and the J gene lost 1 base, with 10 bases spanning the gap. CDR3 length equals 14 residues. The chain's CDR3 is CAISATRGNYGYTF. The CDR3 DNA follows: TGTGCCATCAGTGCCACGCGGGGTAACTATGGCTACACCTTC.

The chain carries TRBV2 and TRBJ2-1; D remains ambiguous. This CDR3 spans 13 amino acids. Germline assignment: CDR1 SNHLY and CDR2 FYNNEI. Trimming cost V 11 bases and J 7 bases, with 18 bases left between them. The chain's CDR3 is CASIETVGNEQFF. CDR3 sequence (DNA): TGTGCCTCTATCGAGACCGTGGGGAATGAGCAGTTCTTC.

The V and J genes are TRBV7-8 and TRBJ2-7; D unclear. The germline V gene encodes CDR1 SGHVS and CDR2 FQNEAQ. Trimming took off 4 bases at V and 2 bases at J, with 12 bases between the two ends. The CDR3 contains 14 residues. The CDR3 is CASSSPSLTYEQYF. The CDR3 region has the DNA TGTGCCAGCAGCTCCCCATCTCTTACCTACGAGCAGTACTTC.

The V gene is TRBV19, the J gene TRBJ2-2; 11 bases fit TRBD2. CDR3 length equals 17 residues. The germline V gene has CDR1 LNHDA and CDR2 SQIVND (reference sequence). V lost 2 bases and J lost 3; bases outside the gene matches: 5. CDR3 protein: CASSITSGSVDTGELFF. DNA of the CDR3: TGTGCCAGTAGTATAACTAGCGGGAGTGTCGACACCGGGGAGCTGTTTTTT. Full variable domain (remainder filled in from reference TRBV19 and TRBJ2-2): DGGITQSPKYLFRKEGQNVTLSCEQNLNHDAMYWYRQDPGQGLRLIYYSQIVNDFQKGDIAEGYSVSREKKESFPLTVTSAQKNPTAFYLCASSITSGSVDTGELFFGEGSRLTVL.